The clone carrying this T cell receptor (beta chain) was detected ten times or more. With TRAV- and TRBV-specific primers, first-strand cDNA was made, covering the alpha and beta chains. The TCRs were subjected to amplification over approximately 20 PCR cycles employing a constant-region primer in conjunction with a V-primer adapter. Each CDR3 protein is one row after TCRdb ran MiXCR on the reads. The sample holds 39,000 or so distinct CDR3 sequences, more than 20% seen once. This record comes from a study of low-dose radiotherapy and immunotherapy resistance in tumors. Time point reported: after trial treatment. Treatment given: LDRT plus nivolumab, ipilimumab, low-dose cyclophosphamide and aspirin (RACIN trial). V dropped 6 bases and J dropped 6; count of bases not matched to a gene: 11. Looked up from germline, CDR1 is MNHGY and CDR2 is SAAAGT. This CDR3 contains 15 residues.

Source: PBMCs, taken after low-dose radiotherapy plus immunotherapy. The genes are TRBV6-8 and TRBJ2-3, with TRBD2 matching 8 bases. The TCR originated in a female donor with ovarian cancer. Written as DNA, the CDR3 is TGTGCCAGCAGGAGGACCGGGACTAGTATGGATACGCAGTATTTT. As protein: CASRRTGTSMDTQYF.